This T cell receptor beta chain is from a study of T cell responses to AZD1222 COVID-19 vaccine. Study-level points and caveats: Samples come after the peak T cell response, not at day 14. The breadth and depth of Spike-specific TCRs increased once two AZD1222 doses had been given.

Researchers grouped second doses given at about 4 or about 12 weeks into one pool. Only in-frame clones appear in the TCRdb table, and some are missing; sequencing was by immunoSEQ multiplex PCR. The sample yields 60,000 to 85,000 clones, roughly 84% seen once. A single count supports this clone. Its target is unknown. The ends were cut back, 1 base at V and 11 bases at J, with 15 bases in the middle. There are 14 residues in the CDR3. Germline-derived CDR1 and CDR2 are MNHNS and SASEGT. This sequence joins TRBV6-1 and TRBJ1-5; the D gene is possibly TRBD1 (6 bases). The TCR comes from an adult who received the AZD1222 COVID-19 vaccine. The specimen was peripheral blood, collected 28 days after the second AZD1222 dose. CDR3: CASSEVVREGAQHF. The DNA of the CDR3 is TGTGCCAGCAGTGAAGTAGTCCGAGAGGGGGCCCAGCATTTT.